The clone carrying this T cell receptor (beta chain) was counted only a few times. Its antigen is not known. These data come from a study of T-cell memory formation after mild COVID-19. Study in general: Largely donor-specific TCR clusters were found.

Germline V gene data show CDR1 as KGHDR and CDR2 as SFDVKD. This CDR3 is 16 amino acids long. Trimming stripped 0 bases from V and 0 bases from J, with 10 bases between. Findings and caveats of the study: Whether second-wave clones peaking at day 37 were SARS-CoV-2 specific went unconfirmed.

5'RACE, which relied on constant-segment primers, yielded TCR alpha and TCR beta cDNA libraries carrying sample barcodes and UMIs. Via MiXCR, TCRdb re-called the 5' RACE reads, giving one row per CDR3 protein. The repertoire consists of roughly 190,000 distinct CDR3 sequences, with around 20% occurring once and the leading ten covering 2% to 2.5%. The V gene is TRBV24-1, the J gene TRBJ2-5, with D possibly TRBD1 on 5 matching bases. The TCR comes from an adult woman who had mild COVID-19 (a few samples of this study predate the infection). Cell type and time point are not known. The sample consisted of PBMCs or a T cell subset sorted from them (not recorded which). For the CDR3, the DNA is TGTGCCACCAGTGATTTGCTAAGGGGAAACCAAGAGACCCAGTACTTC. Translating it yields CATSDLLRGNQETQYF.